This paragraph reports one T cell receptor (beta chain). Its antigen is currently unknown. The germline CDR1 and CDR2 sequences are SGHNT and YYREEE (reference sequence). This CDR3 has 17 amino acids. V lost 2 bases to trimming and J lost 0 bases; unmatched junction nucleotides: 10. The PCR made use of 60 Vbeta and 13 Jbeta primers. The assay was immunoSEQ multiplex PCR, and TCRdb's table has in-frame clones only and misses some. Among 190,000 or so clones, 80% were seen once, and the ten largest hold roughly 0.65%. The data are from a study of cytomegalovirus exposure and HLA in healthy donors. The study's findings and limits: A missense DCLRE1C variant was associated with V- and J-gene trimming of TCR beta chains in a later analysis, and an independent cohort replicated the association. The CMV antigen specificity of a few CMV-associated chains was confirmed through in vitro analysis.

What was sequenced was PBMCs. The sequence came from a boy under 18 in good health and CMV-seronegative. The rearrangement links TRBV5-4 to TRBJ1-1; TRBD1 agrees at 7 bases. The CDR3 sequence is CASSFYRGHEVNTEAFF. The CDR3, as DNA: TGTGCCAGCAGCTTCTACAGGGGCCACGAGGTGAACACTGAAGCTTTCTTT. Based on the CDR3 plus reference TRBV5-4 and TRBJ1-1, the full variable domain is ETGVTQSPTHLIKTRGQQVTLRCSSQSGHNTVSWYQQALGQGPQFIFQYYREEENGRGNFPPRFSGLQFPNYSSELNVNALELDDSALYLCASSFYRGHEVNTEAFFGQGTRLTVV.